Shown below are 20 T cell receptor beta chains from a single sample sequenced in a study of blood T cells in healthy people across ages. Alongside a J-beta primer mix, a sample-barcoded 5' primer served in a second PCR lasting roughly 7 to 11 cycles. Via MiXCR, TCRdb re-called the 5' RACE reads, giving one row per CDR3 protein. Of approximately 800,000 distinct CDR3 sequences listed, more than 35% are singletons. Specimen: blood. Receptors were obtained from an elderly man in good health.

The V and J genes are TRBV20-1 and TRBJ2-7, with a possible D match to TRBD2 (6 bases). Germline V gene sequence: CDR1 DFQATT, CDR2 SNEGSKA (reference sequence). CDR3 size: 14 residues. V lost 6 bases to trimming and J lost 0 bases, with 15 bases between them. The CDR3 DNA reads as TGCAGTGCCAGACAGACCGGGAGCTCCTACGAGCAGTACTTC. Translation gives CSARQTGSSYEQYF.

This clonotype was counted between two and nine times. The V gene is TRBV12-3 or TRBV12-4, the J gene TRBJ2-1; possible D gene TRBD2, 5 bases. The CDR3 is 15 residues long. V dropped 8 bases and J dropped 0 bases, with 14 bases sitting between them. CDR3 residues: CASFSGSGSYNEQFF. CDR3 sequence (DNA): TGTGCCAGCTTCAGTGGGAGTGGCTCCTACAATGAGCAGTTCTTC.

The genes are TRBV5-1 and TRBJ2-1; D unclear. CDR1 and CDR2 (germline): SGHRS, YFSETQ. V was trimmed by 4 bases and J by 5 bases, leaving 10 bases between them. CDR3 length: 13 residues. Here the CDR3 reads CASSRMDDNEQFF. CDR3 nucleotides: TGCGCCAGCAGCCGAATGGACGACAATGAGCAGTTCTTC.

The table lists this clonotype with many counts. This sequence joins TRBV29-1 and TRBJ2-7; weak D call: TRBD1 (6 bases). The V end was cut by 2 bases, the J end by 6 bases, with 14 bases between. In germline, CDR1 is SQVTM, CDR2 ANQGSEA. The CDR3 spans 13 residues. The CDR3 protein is CSVESQGMSEQYF. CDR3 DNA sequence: TGCAGCGTTGAATCACAGGGAATGAGCGAGCAGTACTTC.

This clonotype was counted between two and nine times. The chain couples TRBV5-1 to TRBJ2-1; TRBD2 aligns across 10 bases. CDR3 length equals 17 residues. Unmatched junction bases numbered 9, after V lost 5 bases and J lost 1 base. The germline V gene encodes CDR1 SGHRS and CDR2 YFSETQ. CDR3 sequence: CASSRSGRAGSYNEQFF. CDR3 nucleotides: TGCGCCAGCAGTCGAAGCGGGAGGGCCGGTTCCTACAATGAGCAGTTCTTC.

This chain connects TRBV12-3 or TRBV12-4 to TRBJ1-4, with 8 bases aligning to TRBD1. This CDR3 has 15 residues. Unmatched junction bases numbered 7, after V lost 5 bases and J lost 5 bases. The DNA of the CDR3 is TGTGCCAGCAGTACAGGGGACAGGAAAAATGAAAAACTGTTTTTT. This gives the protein CASSTGDRKNEKLFF.

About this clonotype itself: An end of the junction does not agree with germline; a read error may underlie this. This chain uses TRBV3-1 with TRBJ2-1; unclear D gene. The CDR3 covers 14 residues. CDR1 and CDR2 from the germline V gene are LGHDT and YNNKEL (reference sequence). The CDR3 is CASSQGGLANERFF. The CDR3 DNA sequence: TGTGCCAGCAGCCAAGGAGGCCTTGCGAATGAGCGGTTCTTC.

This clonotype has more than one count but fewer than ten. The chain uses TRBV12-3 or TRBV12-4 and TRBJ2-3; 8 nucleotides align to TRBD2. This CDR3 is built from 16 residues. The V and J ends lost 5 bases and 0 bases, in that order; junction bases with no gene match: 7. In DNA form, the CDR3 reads TGTGCCAGCAGTCACCCGGCTAGCGGGAGCACAGATACGCAGTATTTT. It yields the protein CASSHPASGSTDTQYF.

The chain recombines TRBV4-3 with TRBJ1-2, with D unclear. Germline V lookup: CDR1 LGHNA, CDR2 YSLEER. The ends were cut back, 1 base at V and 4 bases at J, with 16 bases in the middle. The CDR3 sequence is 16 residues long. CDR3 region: CASSQAPRTATYGYTF. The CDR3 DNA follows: TGCGCCAGCAGCCAAGCCCCCCGGACGGCAACCTATGGCTACACCTTC.

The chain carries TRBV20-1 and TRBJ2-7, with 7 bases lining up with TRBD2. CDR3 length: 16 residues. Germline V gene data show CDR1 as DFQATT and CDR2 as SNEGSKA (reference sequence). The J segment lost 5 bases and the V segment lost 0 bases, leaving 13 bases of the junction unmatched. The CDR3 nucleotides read TGCAGTGCTAGAGAAGGGAGGGGCGGGAGATGGGACGAGCAGTACTTC. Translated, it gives CSAREGRGGRWDEQYF.

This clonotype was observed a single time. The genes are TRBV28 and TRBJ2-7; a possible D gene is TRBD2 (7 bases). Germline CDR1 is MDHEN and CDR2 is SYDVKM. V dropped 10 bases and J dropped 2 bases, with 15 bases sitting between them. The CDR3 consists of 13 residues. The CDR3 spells CATGGGATYEQYF. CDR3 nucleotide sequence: TGTGCCACGGGGGGCGGGGCCACCTACGAGCAGTACTTC.

The CDR3 region has the DNA TGTGCCAGCAGTGTAGAAGGGGGACAAGAGCAGTACTTC. Residues: CASSVEGGQEQYF. The gene calls are TRBV12-3 or TRBV12-4 and TRBJ2-5; tentative D call: TRBD1 (6 bases). This CDR3 has 13 residues. V lost 5 bases and J lost 11, with 18 bases in between.

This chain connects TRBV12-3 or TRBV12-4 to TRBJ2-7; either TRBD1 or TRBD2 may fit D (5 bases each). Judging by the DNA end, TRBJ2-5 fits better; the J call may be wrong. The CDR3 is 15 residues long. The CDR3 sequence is CASSFGTQKSATQYF. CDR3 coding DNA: TGTGCCAGCAGTTTTGGGACCCAAAAATCAGCGACCCAGTACTTC.

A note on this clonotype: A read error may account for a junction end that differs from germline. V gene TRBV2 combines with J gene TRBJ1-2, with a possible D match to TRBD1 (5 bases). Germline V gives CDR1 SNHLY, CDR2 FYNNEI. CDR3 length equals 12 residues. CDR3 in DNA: TGTGCCAGCATGGAGGACAACTATGGCAACACCTTC. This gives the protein CASMEDNYGNTF.

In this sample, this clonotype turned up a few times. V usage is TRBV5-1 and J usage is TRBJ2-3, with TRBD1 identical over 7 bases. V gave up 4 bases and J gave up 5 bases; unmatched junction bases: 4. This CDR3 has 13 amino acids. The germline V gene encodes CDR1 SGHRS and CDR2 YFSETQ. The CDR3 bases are TGCGCCAGCAGCGTTGACAGGGTAGATACGCAGTATTTT. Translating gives CASSVDRVDTQYF.

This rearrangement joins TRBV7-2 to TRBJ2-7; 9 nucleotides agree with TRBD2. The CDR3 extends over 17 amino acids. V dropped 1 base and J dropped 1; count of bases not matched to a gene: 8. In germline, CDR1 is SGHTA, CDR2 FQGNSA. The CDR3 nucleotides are TGTGCCAGCAGCTTAGTTGGCGGGAGGGCATTTTCCTACGAGCAGTACTTC. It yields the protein CASSLVGGRAFSYEQYF.

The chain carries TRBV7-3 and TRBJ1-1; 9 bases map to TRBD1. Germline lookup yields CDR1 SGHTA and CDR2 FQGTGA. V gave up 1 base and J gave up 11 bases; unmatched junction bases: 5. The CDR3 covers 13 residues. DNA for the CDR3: TGTGCCAGCAGCTTAAGACAGGGGGGCGGGGCTTTCTTT. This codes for CASSLRQGGGAFF.

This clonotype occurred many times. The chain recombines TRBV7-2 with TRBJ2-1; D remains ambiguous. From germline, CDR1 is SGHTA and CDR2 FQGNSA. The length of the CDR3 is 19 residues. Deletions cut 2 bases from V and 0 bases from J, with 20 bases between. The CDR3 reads CASSLYRQISAPSYNEQFF. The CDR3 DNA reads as TGTGCCAGCAGCTTATATCGGCAGATTAGTGCCCCCTCCTACAATGAGCAGTTCTTC.

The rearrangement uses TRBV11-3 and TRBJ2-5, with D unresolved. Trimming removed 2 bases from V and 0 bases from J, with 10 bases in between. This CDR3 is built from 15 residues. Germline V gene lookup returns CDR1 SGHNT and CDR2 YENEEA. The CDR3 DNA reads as TGTGCCAGCAGCTTAACCAGCCTGAACCAAGAGACCCAGTACTTC. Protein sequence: CASSLTSLNQETQYF. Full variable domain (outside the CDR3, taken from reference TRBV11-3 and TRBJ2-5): EAGVVQSPRYKIIEKKQPVAFWCNPISGHNTLYWYLQNLGQGPELLIRYENEEAVDDSQLPKDRFSAERLKGVDSTLKIQPAELGDSAVYLCASSLTSLNQETQYFGPGTRLLVL.

CDR3 in amino acids: CASSAGISSAFQETQYF. The CDR3 bases are TGCGCCAGCAGCGCCGGGATCAGTAGCGCATTCCAAGAGACCCAGTACTTC. The gene calls are TRBV5-1 and TRBJ2-5, with D perhaps TRBD2 (5 bases). Germline V CDR1 and CDR2: SGHRS, YFSETQ. V gave up 4 bases and J gave up 1 base, with 20 bases separating them. The CDR3 totals 17 residues.